This T cell receptor (beta chain) stems from a study of molecular identifiers for immune sequencing clone quantification. Overall study: Five portions were made in replicates from RNA of 20,000 or 100,000 naive CD8 cells, and four underwent sequencing. Study-wide results and caveats: It was shown that clones above 20 RNA copies held over 99% of effector molecules, but under 1% in naive cells.

When naive CD8 T cells were sorted, they were gated as CD8+CD4-CCR7+CD45RA+. Points on this clonotype: The antigen is not known.

Germline CDR1 reads MNHEY; CDR2 reads SMNVEV (reference sequence). The CDR3 runs 14 residues. The V and J ends lost 7 bases and 5 bases respectively, with 17 bases between them. Bulk libraries came from a prior protocol with listed TCR primers. TCRdb analysed the PCR reads with MiXCR anew, one entry per CDR3 protein. The sample consists of some 100,000 distinct CDR3 sequences, roughly a third of them appearing once. The TCR sequence derives from a human donor in good health. Some libraries in this study had Jurkat cell RNA spiked in. The chain uses TRBV27 and TRBJ2-5; no clear D. The sequenced sample was naive CD8+ T cells from blood, with Jurkat cell RNA spiked in. Subset of the sample: FACS-sorted CD8+CD4-CCR7+CD45RA+ naive T cells. CDR3 bases: TGTGCCAGCAAAACCCCCGGCCACGCTGAGACCCAGTACTTC. Its translation is CASKTPGHAETQYF.